This paragraph reports one T cell receptor beta chain. The data stem from a study of blood T cell repertoires in COVID-19. Germline loops: CDR1 KGHSH, CDR2 LQKENI. This CDR3 region has 13 residues. V was shortened by 3 bases and J by 2 bases, with 7 bases between the two germline ends. Generated by immunoSEQ multiplex PCR, the TCRdb table keeps only in-frame clones and is missing some. The table shows 200,000 to 250,000 clones, with around 80% occurring only once. The origin of this receptor is a woman older than 75 with active or convalescent COVID-19. Sequencing used peripheral blood. V gene TRBV18 combines with J gene TRBJ2-5; tentatively, D is TRBD2 (5 bases). The DNA for the CDR3 is TGTGCCAGCTCACCGGGCGGGCAAGAGACCCAGTACTTC. Protein: CASSPGGQETQYF. Combining the CDR3 with reference TRBV18 and TRBJ2-5 gives the whole variable domain NAGVMQNPRHLVRRRGQEARLRCSPMKGHSHVYWYRQLPEEGLKFMVYLQKENIIDESGMPKERFSAEFPKEGPSILRIQQVVRGDSAAYFCASSPGGQETQYFGPGTRLLVL.